Presented here are 22 T cell receptor beta chains from one specimen sequenced in a study of blood T cell repertoires in COVID-19. The repertoire was sequenced with immunoSEQ multiplex PCR; TCRdb's copy has only in-frame clones and lacks some. This table holds some 80,000 clones, over 85% found once. The sequencing sample was made of peripheral blood. These receptors were collected from a woman older than 75 with active or convalescent COVID-19.

The rearrangement links TRBV15 to TRBJ2-1; TRBD2 agrees at 12 bases. The CDR3 is made up of 17 amino acids. From germline, CDR1 is LNHNV and CDR2 YYDKDF (reference sequence). V lost 5 bases and J lost 5; bases outside the gene matches: 10. This chain's CDR3 is CATSGSRTSGEDNEQFF. In DNA form, the CDR3 reads TGTGCCACCAGCGGGTCGAGGACTAGCGGGGAGGACAATGAGCAGTTCTTC.

V usage is TRBV7-9 and J usage is TRBJ2-1; 8 bases map to TRBD1. The CDR3 has 16 amino acids. V was pared by 3 bases and J by 7 bases, with 11 bases of the junction left unmatched. Germline CDR1 and CDR2: SEHNR and FQNEAQ (reference sequence). The chain's CDR3 is CASSLGTGLMGNEQFF. For the CDR3, the DNA is TGTGCCAGCAGCTTGGGGACAGGTCTCATGGGGAATGAGCAGTTCTTC.

This chain uses TRBV28 with TRBJ1-6; D gene ambiguous. Germline CDR1 is MDHEN and CDR2 is SYDVKM. V lost 2 bases, J lost 6 bases, and 11 bases lay in between. The CDR3 is 15 amino acids. CDR3 coding DNA: TGTGCCAGCAGTTTAGACGGGCGGGGTAATTCACCCCTCCACTTT. This gives the protein CASSLDGRGNSPLHF.

The V and J genes are TRBV9 and TRBJ1-3; D remains unclear. Germline loops: CDR1 SGDLS, CDR2 YYNGEE. This CDR3 is 15 amino acids long. V shed 0 bases and J shed 0 bases, with 7 bases lying between them. DNA of the CDR3: TGTGCCAGCAGCGTAGGTTTCCTCTCTGGAAACACCATATATTTT. Protein: CASSVGFLSGNTIYF.

The chain is built from TRBV30 and TRBJ1-5; unclear D gene. Germline V gives CDR1 GTSNPN, CDR2 SVGIG (reference sequence). The CDR3 runs to 16 residues. With 0 bases removed from V and 3 bases from J, the gap between germline ends came to 15 bases. The CDR3 protein is CAWSVRSGVNNQPQHF. The CDR3 nucleotides read TGTGCCTGGAGTGTACGTTCCGGGGTTAACAATCAGCCCCAGCATTTT. Full variable domain (remainder filled in from reference TRBV30 and TRBJ1-5): SQTIHQWPATLVQPVGSPLSLECTVEGTSNPNLYWYRQAAGRGLQLLFYSVGIGQISSEVPQNLSASRPQDRQFILSSKKLLLSDSGFYLCAWSVRSGVNNQPQHFGDGTRLSIL.

This chain connects TRBV9 to TRBJ1-5; D is uncertain. The CDR3 runs to 14 residues. With 7 bases removed from V and 2 bases from J, the gap between germline ends came to 13 bases. The germline V gene encodes CDR1 SGDLS and CDR2 YYNGEE. In DNA, the CDR3 is TGTGCCAGCGCATCCCGGGAGGGCAATCAGCCCCAGCATTTT. Protein product: CASASREGNQPQHF.

This clone has just one count. The J gene is TRBJ2-3, the V gene TRBV28, with 8 bases lining up with TRBD2. Germline CDR1 is MDHEN and CDR2 is SYDVKM. The CDR3 totals 15 residues. V was pared by 3 bases and J by 2 bases, with 4 bases of the junction left unmatched. The CDR3 bases are TGTGCCAGCAGTTTCTGGCGGGGGGCCACAGATACGCAGTATTTT. Translated, it gives CASSFWRGATDTQYF.

The V call is TRBV10-2, the J call TRBJ1-4, with TRBD1 matching over 9 bases. CDR1 WSHSY and CDR2 SAAADI come from the germline V gene. V shed 4 bases and J 0 bases; nucleotides not matched to a gene: 6. The CDR3 sequence is 17 residues long. DNA for the CDR3: TGCGCCAGCAGTGGGGGTAGACAGGGGGCAACTAATGAAAAACTGTTTTTT. As protein: CASSGGRQGATNEKLFF.

The chain combines TRBV7-2 with TRBJ1-1; D unresolved. CDR1 SGHTA and CDR2 FQGNSA come from the germline V gene. Trimming removed 1 base from V and 1 base from J, with 10 bases in between. The CDR3 spans 15 residues. The CDR3 loop is CASSLGAARNTEAFF. The CDR3 nucleotides are TGTGCCAGCAGCTTAGGGGCAGCCCGGAACACTGAAGCTTTCTTT.

The J gene is TRBJ1-1, the V gene TRBV24-1; D perhaps matches TRBD1 (6 bases). Trimming pared 9 bases from V and 6 bases from J, leaving 10 bases between. This CDR3 contains 11 residues. Germline V gene lookup returns CDR1 KGHDR and CDR2 SFDVKD. CDR3 DNA sequence: TGTGCCACCCGGGAGGGGGCTGAAGCTTTCTTT. Its translation: CATREGAEAFF.

The genes are TRBV19 and TRBJ1-5; no firm D call. The ends were cut back, 0 bases at V and 0 bases at J, with 12 bases in the middle. The CDR3 is 17 amino acids. Germline V gene lookup returns CDR1 LNHDA and CDR2 SQIVND (reference sequence). The CDR3 here is CASSIDTGIYSNQPQHF. CDR3 nucleotide sequence: TGTGCCAGTAGTATAGATACGGGAATCTATAGCAATCAGCCCCAGCATTTT. The full variable domain, rest sourced from reference TRBV19 and TRBJ1-5, is DGGITQSPKYLFRKEGQNVTLSCEQNLNHDAMYWYRQDPGQGLRLIYYSQIVNDFQKGDIAEGYSVSREKKESFPLTVTSAQKNPTAFYLCASSIDTGIYSNQPQHFGDGTRLSIL.

CDR3 DNA: TGTGCCAGCAGCGGAGACAGATACACTGAAGCTTTCTTT. As protein: CASSGDRYTEAFF. This chain links TRBV7-2 with TRBJ1-1; perhaps TRBD1 as D (5 bases). The CDR3 has 13 amino acids. CDR1 and CDR2 (germline): SGHTA, FQGNSA. Deletions cut 5 bases from V and 3 bases from J, with 10 bases between.

Only one count was recorded for this clone. This chain joins TRBV28 and TRBJ2-5; TRBD1 might be the D (5 bases). Per the germline V gene, CDR1 is MDHEN and CDR2 is SYDVKM. This CDR3 comprises 13 residues. Deletions cut 7 bases from V and 2 bases from J, with 11 bases between. The DNA of the CDR3 is TGTGCCAGCAAGCCAGGGATACAAGAGACCCAGTACTTC. Amino acid sequence: CASKPGIQETQYF. The full variable domain, with the rest looked up from reference TRBV28 and TRBJ2-5, is DVKVTQSSRYLVKRTGEKVFLECVQDMDHENMFWYRQDPGLGLRLIYFSYDVKMKEKGDIPEGYSVSREKKERFSLILESASTNQTSMYLCASKPGIQETQYFGPGTRLLVL.

The rearrangement uses TRBV7-3 and TRBJ2-3; 7 nucleotides align to TRBD2. This CDR3 is 15 amino acids long. V shed 4 bases and J 6 bases; nucleotides not matched to a gene: 10. Germline V lookup: CDR1 SGHTA, CDR2 FQGTGA. Here the CDR3 reads CASSSNALAADTQYF. In DNA form, the CDR3 reads TGTGCCAGCAGCTCTAACGCCCTAGCGGCGGATACGCAGTATTTT.

This chain joins TRBV6-2 or TRBV6-3 and TRBJ1-1, with 7 bases matching TRBD1. Trimming removed 2 bases from V and 4 bases from J; junction bases left unmatched: 4. Germline-derived CDR1 and CDR2 are MNHEY and SVGEGT. CDR3 length equals 14 residues. CDR3 in amino acids: CASSYDRVFTEAFF. DNA of the CDR3: TGTGCCAGCAGTTACGACAGGGTGTTCACTGAAGCTTTCTTT.

This chain links TRBV28 with TRBJ1-2, with D unclear. The CDR3 length is 16 residues. V was pared by 2 bases and J by 5 bases, with 18 bases between. From germline, CDR1 is MDHEN and CDR2 SYDVKM. DNA of the CDR3: TGTGCCAGCAGTTTACGGTCACCTCCCCGCGGATATGGCTACACCTTC. Protein product: CASSLRSPPRGYGYTF.

The chain links TRBV28 to TRBJ1-2; weak D call: TRBD1 (5 bases). The CDR3 contains 15 residues. Germline values: CDR1 MDHEN, CDR2 SYDVKM. Trimming cost V 2 bases and J 7 bases, with 17 bases left between them. This CDR3 is CASSLKPRGGSGYTF. Written as DNA, the CDR3 is TGTGCCAGCAGTTTAAAGCCCCGGGGGGGAAGTGGCTACACCTTC.

The chain joins TRBV19 to TRBJ2-7; D is possibly TRBD2 (6 bases). Germline CDR1 reads LNHDA; CDR2 reads SQIVND (reference sequence). This CDR3 contains 16 residues. The V and J ends lost 0 bases and 3 bases respectively, with 15 bases between them. CDR3 region: CASSIEGGLRYYEQYF. The CDR3 region has the DNA TGTGCCAGTAGTATAGAAGGAGGGTTAAGGTACTACGAGCAGTACTTC.

In DNA form, the CDR3 reads TGTGCCAGCAGCTTAGTAGGGGGGGTACACACTGAAGCTTTCTTT. Encoded protein: CASSLVGGVHTEAFF. V is TRBV7-9 and J is TRBJ1-1, with TRBD1 as a possible D gene (6 bases). The germline V gene encodes CDR1 SEHNR and CDR2 FQNEAQ (reference sequence). This CDR3 comprises 15 residues. V was shortened by 1 base and J by 3 bases, with 12 bases between the two germline ends.

The V and J genes are TRBV6-2 or TRBV6-3 and TRBJ2-2; weak D call: TRBD1 (6 bases). This CDR3 is 16 amino acids long. In germline, CDR1 is MNHEY, CDR2 SVGEGT. V was shortened by 6 bases and J by 1 base, with 15 bases between the two germline ends. The chain's CDR3 is CASSPGQTGNTGELFF. The CDR3 coding sequence is TGTGCCAGCAGCCCCGGACAGACGGGGAACACCGGGGAGCTGTTTTTT.

The rearrangement links TRBV27 to TRBJ1-5, with 9 bases fitting TRBD1. Trimming took 6 bases from V and 2 from J; bases not matched to a gene: 14. The germline V gene has CDR1 MNHEY and CDR2 SMNVEV (reference sequence). The CDR3 has 18 amino acids. As DNA, the CDR3 is TGTGCCAGCAGACAAGGACCGGGACAGGGAAGTGGCAATCAGCCCCAGCATTTT. This encodes CASRQGPGQGSGNQPQHF.

This chain joins TRBV20-1 and TRBJ2-7; 8 bases line up with TRBD1. Germline V gene data show CDR1 as DFQATT and CDR2 as SNEGSKA (reference sequence). This CDR3 is 17 amino acids long. With V trimmed by 3 bases and J by 2 bases, 15 bases remained unmatched. This CDR3 reads CSASEDRVTPQTYEQYF. DNA of the CDR3: TGCAGTGCTAGTGAGGACAGGGTGACTCCCCAAACCTACGAGCAGTACTTC.